Listed below are T cell receptor beta chains from one sample, sequenced in a study of cytomegalovirus exposure and HLA in healthy donors. Assay used: immunoSEQ multiplex PCR; TCRdb lists only in-frame clones, some missing. The sample yields 90,000 to 150,000 clones, 65% to 80% seen once. Sequenced: PBMCs. These receptors all stem from a woman aged 40 to 50 in good health and CMV-seropositive. The CDR3 runs from the conserved cysteine through the conserved F or W. Each record gives: clone size, D gene, V gene, J gene, CDR3 DNA, CDR3 protein. The D gene is left open where the match is weak. Size tells how often a clone was seen (once, few, many) or the class of an expanded clone, and some rows leave it out.

clone size: few; D gene: -; V gene: TRBV5-6; J gene: TRBJ1-1; CDR3 DNA: TGTGCCAGCAGCTTGGGGGGCCGGAACACTGAAGCTTTCTTT; CDR3 protein: CASSLGGRNTEAFF
clone size: once; D gene: -; V gene: TRBV14; J gene: TRBJ1-2; CDR3 DNA: TGTGCCAGCAGCCGTGACATGTGGTCCGGCTACACCTTC; CDR3 protein: CASSRDMWSGYTF
clone size: -; D gene: -; V gene: TRBV27; J gene: TRBJ1-2; CDR3 DNA: TGTGCCAGCAGCCACTCGAGGGACAATCCCCTCTATGGCTACACCTTC; CDR3 protein: CASSHSRDNPLYGYTF
clone size: -; D gene: -; V gene: TRBV30; J gene: TRBJ2-7; CDR3 DNA: TGTGCCTGGAACCCGGGACAAGTCTCCTACGAGCAGTACTTC; CDR3 protein: CAWNPGQVSYEQYF
clone size: -; D gene: -; V gene: TRBV6-5; J gene: TRBJ1-3; CDR3 DNA: TGTGCCAGCAGGCAGGGATCTGGAAACACCATATATTTT; CDR3 protein: CASRQGSGNTIYF
clone size: few; D gene: TRBD2; V gene: TRBV10-3; J gene: TRBJ2-1; CDR3 DNA: TGTGCCATCTGGGCGGGGACTAGCGGGAGCGGTACTGAGCAGTTCTTC; CDR3 protein: CAIWAGTSGSGTEQFF
clone size: -; D gene: -; V gene: TRBV29-1; J gene: TRBJ1-1; CDR3 DNA: TGCAGCGTGACAGGTGTGAGCACTGAAGCTTTCTTT; CDR3 protein: CSVTGVSTEAFF
clone size: few; D gene: -; V gene: TRBV6-5; J gene: TRBJ2-4; CDR3 DNA: TGTGCCAGCAGGGACGGGGTATGGGAAAACATTCAGTACTTC; CDR3 protein: CASRDGVWENIQYF
clone size: -; D gene: TRBD2; V gene: TRBV4-1; J gene: TRBJ2-7; CDR3 DNA: TGCGCCAGCAGCGCGCATAGCGGGGGTGGCTACGAGCAGTACTTC; CDR3 protein: CASSAHSGGGYEQYF
clone size: -; D gene: TRBD1; V gene: TRBV29-1; J gene: TRBJ1-1; CDR3 DNA: TGCAGCGTTGATATGCGGGTGGGACAGGGTCTTACTGAAGCTTTCTTT; CDR3 protein: CSVDMRVGQGLTEAFF
clone size: -; D gene: -; V gene: TRBV9; J gene: TRBJ1-5; CDR3 DNA: TGTGCCAGCAGCGTAGGTTATAGCAATCAGCCCCAGCATTTT; CDR3 protein: CASSVGYSNQPQHF
clone size: -; D gene: -; V gene: TRBV5-1; J gene: TRBJ2-6; CDR3 DNA: TGCGCCAGCAGCCCCGGGAACCTCAAATCTGGGGCCAACGTCCTGACTTTC; CDR3 protein: CASSPGNLKSGANVLTF
clone size: few; D gene: -; V gene: TRBV7-9; J gene: TRBJ1-5; CDR3 DNA: TGTACCAGCAGCTTAAATCAGGGCCAGCCCCAGCATTTT; CDR3 protein: CTSSLNQGQPQHF
clone size: -; D gene: -; V gene: TRBV2; J gene: TRBJ1-1; CDR3 DNA: TGTGCCAGCGTGGGGGCCAGCACAGTGAACACTGAAGCTTTCTTT; CDR3 protein: CASVGASTVNTEAFF
clone size: -; D gene: -; V gene: TRBV10-3; J gene: TRBJ1-2; CDR3 DNA: TGTGCCAGCGGGGGGGGGACTAACTATGGCTACACCTTC; CDR3 protein: CASGGGTNYGYTF
clone size: -; D gene: TRBD1; V gene: TRBV19; J gene: TRBJ1-2; CDR3 DNA: TGTGCCAGTAGTTCCACCGGGACAGGAAGAAACTATGGCTACACCTTC; CDR3 protein: CASSSTGTGRNYGYTF
clone size: many; D gene: -; V gene: TRBV4-2; J gene: TRBJ1-5; CDR3 DNA: TGTGCCAGCAGCCAAAAAAGGGGGACTCAGCCCCAGCATTTT; CDR3 protein: CASSQKRGTQPQHF
clone size: -; D gene: TRBD2; V gene: TRBV6-5; J gene: TRBJ2-1; CDR3 DNA: TGTGCCAGCAGTTACCAGGGACTACCGAACAATGAGCAGTTCTTC; CDR3 protein: CASSYQGLPNNEQFF
clone size: -; D gene: -; V gene: TRBV6-5; J gene: TRBJ1-1; CDR3 DNA: TGTGCCAGCAGTTACTCGGGGCCCACGACTGAAGCTTTCTTT; CDR3 protein: CASSYSGPTTEAFF
clone size: -; D gene: TRBD1; V gene: TRBV2; J gene: TRBJ1-1; CDR3 DNA: TGTGCCAGCAGTAAGGACAGGGGTAACACTGAAGCTTTCTTT; CDR3 protein: CASSKDRGNTEAFF
clone size: -; D gene: TRBD1; V gene: TRBV28; J gene: TRBJ1-2; CDR3 DNA: TGTGCCAGCAGTTTACTGGGACAGATTGATTTTCTCTATGGCTACACCTTC; CDR3 protein: CASSLLGQIDFLYGYTF
clone size: -; D gene: -; V gene: TRBV5-1; J gene: TRBJ1-1; CDR3 DNA: TGCGCCAGCAGCTTGGAAAGAGCGGGACGGACTGAAGCTTTCTTT; CDR3 protein: CASSLERAGRTEAFF
clone size: -; D gene: -; V gene: TRBV7-9; J gene: TRBJ1-1; CDR3 DNA: TGTTCCAGCGTGGAACAGGAATTTGGAGCTTTCTTT; CDR3 protein: CSSVEQEFGAFF
clone size: -; D gene: TRBD2; V gene: TRBV7-3; J gene: TRBJ2-1; CDR3 DNA: TGTGCCAGCAGCTTACACCCCAGCGGGATAGGGTGGTCTGAGCAGTTCTTC; CDR3 protein: CASSLHPSGIGWSEQFF
clone size: -; D gene: TRBD2; V gene: TRBV28; J gene: TRBJ2-5; CDR3 DNA: TGTGCCAGCAGCACTCCCCGACTAGCGGCGGTGGCCCAGTACTTC; CDR3 protein: CASSTPRLAAVAQYF
clone size: -; D gene: TRBD2; V gene: TRBV4-1; J gene: TRBJ2-7; CDR3 DNA: TGCGCCAGCAGCCCCAGATCCATCAGACTAGCGGTTGGACCCCGGTACTTC; CDR3 protein: CASSPRSIRLAVGPRYF
clone size: once; D gene: TRBD1; V gene: TRBV6-1; J gene: TRBJ2-3; CDR3 DNA: TGTGCCAGCAGAACAGGGGGCCGAACAGATACGCAGTATTTT; CDR3 protein: CASRTGGRTDTQYF
clone size: -; D gene: -; V gene: TRBV28; J gene: TRBJ1-4; CDR3 DNA: TGTGCCACCTCCTCTGGGGCTATATCGAGTGAAAAACTGTTTTTT; CDR3 protein: CATSSGAISSEKLFF
clone size: -; D gene: TRBD1; V gene: TRBV18; J gene: TRBJ1-1; CDR3 DNA: TGTGCCAGCTCACCACTTGAGGGGGCGGTAGCGGCAGCTTTCTTT; CDR3 protein: CASSPLEGAVAAAFF
clone size: -; D gene: -; V gene: TRBV6-5; J gene: TRBJ2-7; CDR3 DNA: TGTGCCAGCTCTACGGGTCCCGCCTACGAGCAGTACTTC; CDR3 protein: CASSTGPAYEQYF
clone size: few; D gene: -; V gene: TRBV6-5; J gene: TRBJ2-2; CDR3 DNA: TGTGCCAGCAGGTTCAGGGTGGGTCGGGAGCTGTTTTTT; CDR3 protein: CASRFRVGRELFF
clone size: once; D gene: TRBD2; V gene: TRBV5-1; J gene: TRBJ2-1; CDR3 DNA: TGCGCCAGCAGCTGGGGGACTAGCGGGGGAGATGAGCAGTTCTTC; CDR3 protein: CASSWGTSGGDEQFF
clone size: few; D gene: -; V gene: TRBV12-5; J gene: TRBJ1-5; CDR3 DNA: TGTGCTAGTGCCATTCCTGCCGGGGGTCAGCCCCAGCATTTT; CDR3 protein: CASAIPAGGQPQHF
clone size: few; D gene: TRBD2; V gene: TRBV15; J gene: TRBJ2-5; CDR3 DNA: TGTGCCACCCTACCTACTACTAGCGGGGGCCAAGAGACCCAGTACTTC; CDR3 protein: CATLPTTSGGQETQYF
clone size: -; D gene: TRBD1; V gene: TRBV5-1; J gene: TRBJ2-7; CDR3 DNA: TGCGCCAGCAGCCAGACAGGGACCTCCTACGAGCAGTACTTC; CDR3 protein: CASSQTGTSYEQYF
clone size: -; D gene: -; V gene: TRBV6-5; J gene: TRBJ1-3; CDR3 DNA: TGTGCCAGCAGTTACAGTGAGGGCTTGGCTGGAAACACCATATATTTT; CDR3 protein: CASSYSEGLAGNTIYF
clone size: once; D gene: -; V gene: TRBV7-9; J gene: TRBJ1-5; CDR3 DNA: TGTGCCAGCAGCGGGGGGGTAGAGGGGGGCAATCAGCCCCAGCATTTT; CDR3 protein: CASSGGVEGGNQPQHF
clone size: -; D gene: -; V gene: TRBV13; J gene: TRBJ1-6; CDR3 DNA: TGTGCCAGCAGCTTTTTTGGGAGGCAGGGTTCACCCCTCCACTTT; CDR3 protein: CASSFFGRQGSPLHF
clone size: -; D gene: TRBD2; V gene: TRBV7-7; J gene: TRBJ2-1; CDR3 DNA: TGTGCTAGCAGCTTAGGGCGTAGTAGCGGGAGTGGTAATGAGCAGTTCTTC; CDR3 protein: CASSLGRSSGSGNEQFF
clone size: -; D gene: -; V gene: TRBV6-5; J gene: TRBJ2-6; CDR3 DNA: TGTGCCAGCAGTTACTCGGAGAGCTCTGGGGCCAACGTCCTGACTTTC; CDR3 protein: CASSYSESSGANVLTF
clone size: -; D gene: TRBD1; V gene: TRBV6-5; J gene: TRBJ1-4; CDR3 DNA: TGTGCCAGCAGTTTTCGGACAGGGGGAGAAAAACTGTTTTTT; CDR3 protein: CASSFRTGGEKLFF
clone size: -; D gene: -; V gene: TRBV11-2; J gene: TRBJ2-5; CDR3 DNA: TGTGCCAGCAGCCCTTCAGAGACCCAGTACTTC; CDR3 protein: CASSPSETQYF
clone size: -; D gene: -; V gene: TRBV6-5; J gene: TRBJ2-3; CDR3 DNA: TGTGCCAGCAGTCCCATTAACAGCCGGGATACGCAGTATTTT; CDR3 protein: CASSPINSRDTQYF
clone size: -; D gene: -; V gene: TRBV6-1; J gene: TRBJ2-7; CDR3 DNA: TGTGCCAGCAGTGAAGGGGCCAGGCCCGAGCAGTACTTC; CDR3 protein: CASSEGARPEQYF
clone size: -; D gene: -; V gene: TRBV7-8; J gene: TRBJ1-1; CDR3 DNA: TGTGCCAGCAGCTTAGGATCAGGGCTGAACACTGAAGCTTTCTTT; CDR3 protein: CASSLGSGLNTEAFF
clone size: once; D gene: TRBD1; V gene: TRBV18; J gene: TRBJ1-3; CDR3 DNA: TGTGCCAGCTCACCTCGACAGGGGAAGTCTGGAAACACCATATATTTT; CDR3 protein: CASSPRQGKSGNTIYF
clone size: -; D gene: -; V gene: TRBV27; J gene: TRBJ2-3; CDR3 DNA: TGTGCCAGCAGTTTTTTATCGGATACGCAGTATTTT; CDR3 protein: CASSFLSDTQYF
clone size: few; D gene: TRBD1; V gene: TRBV4-2; J gene: TRBJ1-5; CDR3 DNA: TGTGCCAGCAGCCAAGTGCCGTCAGGGGGGAATCAGCCCCAGCATTTT; CDR3 protein: CASSQVPSGGNQPQHF
clone size: -; D gene: -; V gene: TRBV25-1; J gene: TRBJ1-2; CDR3 DNA: TGTGCCAGCACCCAGGGTTCCTATGGCTACACCTTC; CDR3 protein: CASTQGSYGYTF